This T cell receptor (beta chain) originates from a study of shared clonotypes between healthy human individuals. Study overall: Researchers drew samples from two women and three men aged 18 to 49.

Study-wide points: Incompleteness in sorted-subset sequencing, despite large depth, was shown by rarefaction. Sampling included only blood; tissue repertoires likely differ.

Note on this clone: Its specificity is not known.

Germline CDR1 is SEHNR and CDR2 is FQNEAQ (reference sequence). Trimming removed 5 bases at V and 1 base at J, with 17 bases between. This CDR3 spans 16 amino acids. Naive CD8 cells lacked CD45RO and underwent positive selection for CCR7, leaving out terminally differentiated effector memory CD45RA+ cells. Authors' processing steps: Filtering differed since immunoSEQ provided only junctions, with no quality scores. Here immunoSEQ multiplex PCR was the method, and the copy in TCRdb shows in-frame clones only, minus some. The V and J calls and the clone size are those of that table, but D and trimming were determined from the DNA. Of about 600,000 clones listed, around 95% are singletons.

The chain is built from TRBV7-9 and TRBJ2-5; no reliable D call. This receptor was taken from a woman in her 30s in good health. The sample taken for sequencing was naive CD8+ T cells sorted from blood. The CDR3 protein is CASSLISWEPQETQYF. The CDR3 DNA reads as TGTGCCAGCAGCCTGATCTCCTGGGAACCCCAAGAGACCCAGTACTTC.